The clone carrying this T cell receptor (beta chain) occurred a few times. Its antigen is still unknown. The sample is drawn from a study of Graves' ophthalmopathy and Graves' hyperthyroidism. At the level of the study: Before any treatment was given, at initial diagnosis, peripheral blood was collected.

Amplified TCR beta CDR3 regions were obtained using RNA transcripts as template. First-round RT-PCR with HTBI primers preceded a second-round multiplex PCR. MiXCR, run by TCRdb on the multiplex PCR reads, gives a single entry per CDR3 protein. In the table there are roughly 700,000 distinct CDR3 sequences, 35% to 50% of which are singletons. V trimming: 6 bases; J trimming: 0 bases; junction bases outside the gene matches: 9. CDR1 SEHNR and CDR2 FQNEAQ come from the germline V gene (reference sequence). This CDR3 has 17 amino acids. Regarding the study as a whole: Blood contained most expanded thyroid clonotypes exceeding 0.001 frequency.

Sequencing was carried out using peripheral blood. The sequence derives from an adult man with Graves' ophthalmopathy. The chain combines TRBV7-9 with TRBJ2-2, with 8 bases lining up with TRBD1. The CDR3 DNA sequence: TGTGCCAGCAGTTACGGCGCAGGGGGCTCGAACACCGGGGAGCTGTTTTTT. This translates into CASSYGAGGSNTGELFF.